This T cell receptor (beta chain) was identified in a study of cytomegalovirus exposure and HLA in healthy donors. Study-level results: Published work reported that the classifier diagnosed cytomegalovirus status with high specificity and sensitivity. In vitro testing confirmed a few CMV-associated chains as specific for CMV antigens.

The donors were members of the approximately 120-subject validation cohort (separate from the approximately 650-subject first cohort). V dropped 6 bases and J dropped 3; count of bases not matched to a gene: 5. From germline, CDR1 is SEHNR and CDR2 FQNEAQ (reference sequence). This CDR3 region has 14 residues. With regard to this clone: Its antigen is unidentified.

Produced via immunoSEQ multiplex PCR; TCRdb's table is partial and in-frame only. The sample consists of roughly 120,000 clones, 70% to 90% of them appearing once. The clonotype originates from a man aged 18 to 35 in good health and CMV-seronegative. Sequences were obtained from PBMCs. The chain joins TRBV7-9 to TRBJ1-2; 9 bases are a match to TRBD1. The CDR3 DNA sequence: TGTGCCAGCAGTTTAACAGGGGGCGACTATGGCTACACCTTC. This gives the protein CASSLTGGDYGYTF.